These T cell receptor beta chains were read from a single sample in a study of beta chain features in type 1 diabetes. The protocol was immunoSEQ multiplex PCR, while the TCRdb copy is restricted to in-frame clones and leaves out a portion. The repertoire holds 680,000 or so clones, with 13% as singletons. Sequencing was carried out using naive CD4+ T cells from blood. The source of these receptors is a young man with type 1 diabetes. Both conserved end residues are part of each CDR3. A D gene is named only where the DNA matches it firmly. Some rows have no size entry. The others give once, few or many, or a class for an expanded clone.

few,TRBV27,.,TRBJ1-6,TGTGCCAGCAGTCCTTCGGGTAATTCACCCCTCCACTTT,CASSPSGNSPLHF
.,TRBV6-1,.,TRBJ2-1,TGTGCCAGCAGATCGGGGCTAGCTGCGGGTGAGCAGTTCTTC,CASRSGLAAGEQFF
.,TRBV6-5,.,TRBJ1-4,TGTGCCAGCAGTTCCCCGGGCGAAAAACTGTTTTTT,CASSSPGEKLFF
.,TRBV25-1,TRBD1,TRBJ1-1,TGTGCCAGCAGTACCCGACAGGGGATGACTGAAGCTTTCTTT,CASSTRQGMTEAFF
few,TRBV29-1,TRBD1,TRBJ2-7,TGCAGCGTTGCCATCTCGACAGGGAGCTACGAGCAGTACTTC,CSVAISTGSYEQYF
.,TRBV6-5,TRBD1,TRBJ2-3,TGTGCCAGCAGGGACAGGGTCAGCACAGATACGCAGTATTTT,CASRDRVSTDTQYF
few,TRBV6-5,.,TRBJ2-5,TGTGCCAGCAGTGGAAGAAGAGGGGAGACCCAGTACTTC,CASSGRRGETQYF
.,TRBV10-3,TRBD1,TRBJ1-1,TGTGCCATCAGGCAGGGGGCCTGGTACACTGAAGCTTTCTTT,CAIRQGAWYTEAFF
few,TRBV5-1,.,TRBJ1-1,TGCGCCAGCAGCTTGAAGGAGGGGTACACTGAAGCTTTCTTT,CASSLKEGYTEAFF
few,TRBV6-5,.,TRBJ1-3,TGTGCCAGCAGCCGCTCTGGAGAGAACACCATATATTTT,CASSRSGENTIYF
few,TRBV28,TRBD1,TRBJ1-1,TGTGCCAGCTTACCGGGACAGGGGTACTTTGAAGCTTTCTTT,CASLPGQGYFEAFF
few,TRBV6-6,TRBD1,TRBJ2-5,TGTGCCAGCAACCTGGACAGGGTGAACCAAGAGACCCAGTACTTC,CASNLDRVNQETQYF
few,TRBV10-3,.,TRBJ1-1,TGTGCCACGGGGGACACGTCGAACACTGAAGCTTTCTTT,CATGDTSNTEAFF
few,TRBV5-1,.,TRBJ1-6,TGCGCCAGCAGCTTGGCCGCGCAGTCCCTCATCCGGGATTCACCCCTCCACTTT,CASSLAAQSLIRDSPLHF
.,TRBV10-3,TRBD2,TRBJ2-5,TGTGCCATCAGTCGAACGACTAGCGGGGGGGAAGAGACCCAGTACTTC,CAISRTTSGGEETQYF
.,TRBV7-9,.,TRBJ1-1,TGTGCCAGCAGCTTCGGTGAGTTAATCGGAACTGAAGCTTTCTTT,CASSFGELIGTEAFF
few,TRBV19,.,TRBJ2-2,TGTGCCACTAGGACAGCCAACACCGGGGAGCTGTTTTTT,CATRTANTGELFF
.,TRBV18,TRBD1,TRBJ2-7,TGTGCCAGCTCACTCGGACAGGGGGGCTACGAGCAGTACTTC,CASSLGQGGYEQYF
few,TRBV7-9,.,TRBJ2-1,TGTGCCAGCAGCTTAGTGGACACCCGGAAGTTCTTC,CASSLVDTRKFF
few,TRBV6-6,.,TRBJ1-1,TGTGCCAGCAGTTACTCGGGGTCCCGCGTGAACACTGAAGCTTTCTTT,CASSYSGSRVNTEAFF
.,TRBV4-1,.,TRBJ1-5,TGCGCCAGCAGCCAAGATCCAACTTGGGTTCAGGAGCCCCAGCATTTT,CASSQDPTWVQEPQHF
few,TRBV5-6,.,TRBJ2-7,TGTGCCAGCAGCTCAACAGGGATAAGCTCCTACGAGCAGTACTTC,CASSSTGISSYEQYF
few,TRBV6-5,.,TRBJ1-2,TGTGCCAGCAGTTCAAGACAGGCAGATAACTATGGCTACACCTTC,CASSSRQADNYGYTF
few,TRBV19,.,TRBJ1-5,TGTGCCAGTACCGGCCTGCTAAGCAATCAGCCCCAGCATTTT,CASTGLLSNQPQHF
few,TRBV30,TRBD1,TRBJ1-2,TGTGCCTGGAAGATAGGGGGCCATGGCTACACCTTC,CAWKIGGHGYTF
.,TRBV5-1,.,TRBJ2-2,TGCGCCAGCAGCCAGACGCGGCAGACGAACACCGGGGAGCTGTTTTTT,CASSQTRQTNTGELFF
.,TRBV19,.,TRBJ1-1,TGTGCCAGTATGAAGGGAAGTAGCACTGAAGCTTTCTTT,CASMKGSSTEAFF
few,TRBV11-3,TRBD1,TRBJ2-6,TGTGCCAGCAGTTTTGGACAGGGAATTCTCGGTGGGGCCAACGTCCTGACTTTC,CASSFGQGILGGANVLTF
.,TRBV6-5,.,TRBJ2-7,TGTGCCAGCAGTATCAAACCTTCCTACGAGCAGTACTTC,CASSIKPSYEQYF
.,TRBV15,.,TRBJ1-2,TGTGCCACCAGCAGAGATCTAGCTAACTATGGCTACACCTTC,CATSRDLANYGYTF
.,TRBV2,.,TRBJ1-3,TGTGCCAGCAGCAACAGCTACTCTGGAAACACCATATATTTT,CASSNSYSGNTIYF
few,TRBV4-1,.,TRBJ2-7,TGCGCCAGCAGCCAAGGGGGGGCCTACGAGCAGTACTTC,CASSQGGAYEQYF
few,TRBV6-5,TRBD1,TRBJ1-2,TGTGCCAGCAGTTACTCTGAGACAGGGTTTAACTATGGCTACACCTTC,CASSYSETGFNYGYTF
.,TRBV20-1,.,TRBJ1-2,TGCAGTGCTAGCAGGGACGGCTACACCTTC,CSASRDGYTF
few,TRBV28,.,TRBJ2-3,TGTGCCAGCAGACAAGAGGATACGCAGTATTTT,CASRQEDTQYF
.,TRBV5-1,TRBD1,TRBJ1-2,TGCGCCAGCAGAGGGTTTGGGACAGGCGACTATGGCTACACCTTC,CASRGFGTGDYGYTF
few,TRBV19,.,TRBJ2-6,TGTGCCAGTAGTAGAGGGAATTCTGGGGCCAACGTCCTGACTTTC,CASSRGNSGANVLTF
.,TRBV30,TRBD1,TRBJ1-6,TGTGCCTGGAGTGGGGGACAGGGTAATTCACCCCTCCACTTT,CAWSGGQGNSPLHF
.,TRBV5-1,TRBD1,TRBJ1-2,TGCGCCAGCAGCTCCCCGACAGGGCCGGGTGGCTACACCTTC,CASSSPTGPGGYTF
few,TRBV2,TRBD1,TRBJ2-7,TGTGCCAGCGCAGGGACAGGGGCCGAGCAGTACTTC,CASAGTGAEQYF
.,TRBV7-2,.,TRBJ2-2,TGTGCCAGCAGCCGCACACTAACGGGGGCCGGGACCGGGGAGCTGTTTTTT,CASSRTLTGAGTGELFF
few,TRBV5-1,.,TRBJ2-6,TGCGCCAGCAGCTTGCTCTCTGGGGCCAACGTCCTGACTTTC,CASSLLSGANVLTF
few,TRBV29-1,TRBD2,TRBJ2-3,TGCAGCGTTGTCTTAACTAGCGGGGGATCCACAGATACGCAGTATTTT,CSVVLTSGGSTDTQYF
once,TRBV9,.,TRBJ1-3,TGTGCCAGCAGCGCAGGGGACTCTGGAAACACCATATATTTT,CASSAGDSGNTIYF
few,TRBV15,.,TRBJ1-2,TGTGCCACCAGCAGAGATGAGGAGGAGAACTACACCTTC,CATSRDEEENYTF
.,TRBV6-6,TRBD1,TRBJ1-4,TGTGCCAGCAGTTACGCCGGACAGGGCCATGAAAAACTGTTTTTT,CASSYAGQGHEKLFF
.,TRBV7-9,TRBD2,TRBJ2-1,TGTGCCAGCAGCCCTTGGACTAGCGGGACCGACAATGAGCAGTTCTTC,CASSPWTSGTDNEQFF
few,TRBV10-3,.,TRBJ1-5,TGTGCCATCCAGGACAGTTTCAATCAGCCCCAGCATTTT,CAIQDSFNQPQHF
few,TRBV18,TRBD1,TRBJ2-7,TGTGCCAGCTCACTGGGACAGGGTAGCCACGAGCAGTACTTC,CASSLGQGSHEQYF